A single sample is the source of the 29 T cell receptor beta chains below, sequenced in a study of spatial heterogeneity in lung cancer. The time point denotes: sample taken at primary tumor resection. A single record per CDR3 protein comes from TCRdb applying MiXCR to the 5' RACE reads. The sample records tens of thousands of distinct CDR3 sequences, roughly an eighth being singletons. Sequences were derived from PBMCs, sampled at surgery. These TCRs come from a male donor with early-stage non-small cell lung cancer.

The V and J genes are TRBV25-1 and TRBJ2-7; a possible D gene is TRBD1 (5 bases). Germline assignment: CDR1 MGHDK and CDR2 SYGVNS. Trimming took off 3 bases at V and 2 bases at J, with 14 bases between the two ends. This CDR3 comprises 15 residues. The CDR3 spells CASSDPTGPPYEQYF. The CDR3, as DNA: TGTGCCAGCAGTGACCCTACAGGTCCACCCTACGAGCAGTACTTC.

This clonotype was observed many times. The chain couples TRBV28 to TRBJ2-1; maybe TRBD2 (6 bases). Germline V lookup: CDR1 MDHEN, CDR2 SYDVKM. The V end lost 10 bases, the J end lost 3 bases, and 16 bases lay between the germline ends. The CDR3 extends over 14 amino acids. CDR3 region: CATTGTPLYNEQFF. DNA for the CDR3: TGTGCCACTACCGGGACTCCCCTCTACAATGAGCAGTTCTTC.

In this sample, this clonotype turned up a few times. The chain combines TRBV20-1 with TRBJ1-5; tentative D call: TRBD1 (6 bases). The CDR3 extends over 15 amino acids. CDR1 is DFQATT and CDR2 is SNEGSKA in the germline V gene (reference sequence). V gave up 0 bases and J gave up 0 bases, with 9 bases separating them. CDR3: CSARDGQYSNQPQHF. The CDR3 nucleotides are TGCAGTGCTAGAGATGGACAGTATAGCAATCAGCCCCAGCATTTT.

This clonotype showed up just a few times. One end of the junction does not line up with germline, which may come from a read error. The chain is built from TRBV5-6 and TRBJ2-1, with D possibly matching TRBD1 (6 bases). Germline V gene lookup returns CDR1 SGHDT and CDR2 YYEEEE. The CDR3 sequence is 16 residues long. CDR3 DNA sequence: TGTGCCAGCAGCACGCCCTTGGGGGCCTCCCACAATGAGCAGTTCTTC. It codes for CASSTPLGASHNEQFF.

The chain couples TRBV20-1 to TRBJ2-7, with a weak D call TRBD1 (5 bases). This CDR3 has 11 residues. CDR1 DFQATT and CDR2 SNEGSKA come from the germline V gene (reference sequence). Deletions cut 6 bases from V and 2 bases from J, with 8 bases between. CDR3 sequence (DNA): TGCAGTGCGCCAGGGACCTACGAGCAGTACTTC. It is translated as CSAPGTYEQYF.

The chain employs TRBV3-1 and TRBJ2-3; 9 bases align to TRBD1. The CDR3 sequence is 15 residues long. The V and J ends lost 4 bases and 1 base, in that order; junction bases with no gene match: 3. Germline V lookup: CDR1 LGHDT, CDR2 YNNKEL (reference sequence). The DNA of the CDR3 is TGTGCCAGCAGCCGTGGGACAGGGCGCACAGATACGCAGTATTTT. Translating gives CASSRGTGRTDTQYF.

The chain is built from TRBV12-3 or TRBV12-4 and TRBJ1-5, with 8 positions matching TRBD1. V lost 2 bases and J lost 2; bases outside the gene matches: 8. CDR3 size: 17 residues. CDR3 loop: CASSLSPGGFGNQPQHF. CDR3 nucleotides: TGTGCCAGCAGTTTATCGCCAGGGGGCTTCGGCAATCAGCCCCAGCATTTT.

The rearrangement links TRBV7-2 to TRBJ2-1; 8 positions agree with TRBD1. Germline V gene sequence: CDR1 SGHTA, CDR2 FQGNSA. This CDR3 has 15 residues. The V segment lost 5 bases and the J segment 2 bases; nucleotides outside the gene matches: 5. CDR3 protein: CASSTGQGPYNEQFF. The DNA for the CDR3 is TGTGCCAGCAGCACTGGACAGGGCCCCTACAATGAGCAGTTCTTC. The whole variable domain, remainder taken from reference TRBV7-2 and TRBJ2-1, is GAGVSQSPSNKVTEKGKDVELRCDPISGHTALYWYRQSLGQGLEFLIYFQGNSAPDKSGLPSDRFSAERTGGSVSTLTIQRTQQEDSAVYLCASSTGQGPYNEQFFGPGTRLTVL.

The chain recombines TRBV29-1 with TRBJ2-2; D uncertain. Germline assignment: CDR1 SQVTM and CDR2 ANQGSEA. With 7 bases removed from V and 1 base from J, the gap between germline ends came to 10 bases. CDR3 length: 13 residues. The CDR3 sequence: CSGKAGNTGELFF. Written as DNA, the CDR3 is TGCAGCGGGAAAGCAGGGAACACCGGGGAGCTGTTTTTT.

This clonotype was counted ten times or more. The chain uses TRBV29-1 and TRBJ2-5; 8 bases are a match to TRBD1. The germline CDR1 and CDR2 sequences are SQVTM and ANQGSEA. The CDR3 spans 14 residues. J gave up 4 bases and V 8 bases, and 12 bases lay outside the gene matches. The CDR3 nucleotides are TGCAGCACCAGAAGGACAGGGTCGGGAGAGACCCAGTACTTC. Encoded protein: CSTRRTGSGETQYF. The complete variable domain, with remaining parts taken from reference TRBV29-1 and TRBJ2-5, reads SAVISQKPSRDICQRGTSLTIQCQVDSQVTMMFWYRQQPGQSLTLIATANQGSEATYESGFVIDKFPISRPNLTFSTLTVSNMSPEDSSIYLCSTRRTGSGETQYFGPGTRLLVL.

At least ten counts were recorded for this clonotype. The chain is built from TRBV2 and TRBJ2-4; TRBD1 might be the D (6 bases). The CDR3 runs to 13 residues. The germline CDR1 and CDR2 sequences are SNHLY and FYNNEI. Trimming left V 4 bases short and J 5 bases short, with 9 bases between. CDR3 bases: TGTGCCAGCAGTGCGAGACAGGAAAACATTCAGTACTTC. As protein: CASSARQENIQYF.

There are many counts of this clonotype. The DNA for the CDR3 is TGTGCCAGCAGCGCCCTTGGTCCGGGGGCCTACTCTGGGGCCAACGTCCTGACTTTC. Translation: CASSALGPGAYSGANVLTF. The rearrangement links TRBV9 to TRBJ2-6; the D call may be TRBD1 or TRBD2 (6 bases each). The CDR3 runs to 19 residues. Looked up from germline, CDR1 is SGDLS and CDR2 is YYNGEE. Trimming stripped 3 bases from V and 0 bases from J, with 19 bases between. Variable domain in full (rest from reference TRBV9 and TRBJ2-6): DSGVTQTPKHLITATGQRVTLRCSPRSGDLSVYWYQQSLDQGLQFLIQYYNGEERAKGNILERFSAQQFPDLHSELNLSSLELGDSALYFCASSALGPGAYSGANVLTFGAGSRLTVL.

This clonotype was seen only a few times. The chain joins TRBV3-1 to TRBJ2-7; 7 bases agree with TRBD2. J gave up 7 bases and V 4 bases, and 10 bases lay outside the gene matches. The CDR3 has 14 amino acids. CDR1 is LGHDT, CDR2 YNNKEL, per germline (reference sequence). CDR3 in amino acids: CASSPAGRPEEQYF. Written as DNA, the CDR3 is TGTGCCAGCAGCCCAGCGGGACGGCCGGAGGAGCAGTACTTC.

This clonotype was detected many times. This sequence joins TRBV3-1 and TRBJ1-5, with a possible D match to TRBD1 (5 bases). CDR3 length: 14 amino acids. Trimming removed 4 bases at V and 6 bases at J, with 13 bases between. Germline assignment: CDR1 LGHDT and CDR2 YNNKEL (reference sequence). The CDR3, as DNA: TGTGCCAGCAGCCGTGGCACAGGCGCTCAGCCCCAGCATTTT. Amino acids: CASSRGTGAQPQHF.

In its sample, this clonotype was seen many times. As DNA, the CDR3 is TGTGCCAGCAGTTATTGGACAGGGAGTCGGGCCGGGGAGCTGTTTTTT. This encodes CASSYWTGSRAGELFF. The chain is built from TRBV6-2 or TRBV6-3 and TRBJ2-2, with 8 bases fitting TRBD1. After removal of 3 bases from V and 6 bases from J, the junction contained 9 bases not matched to a gene. This CDR3 region has 16 residues. The germline CDR1 and CDR2 sequences are MNHEY and SVGEGT.

The rearrangement uses TRBV28 and TRBJ2-1; D uncertain. Germline CDR1 reads MDHEN; CDR2 reads SYDVKM. The CDR3 covers 14 residues. Trimming cost V 3 bases and J 7 bases, with 13 bases left between them. As DNA, the CDR3 is TGTGCCAGCAGTTTTGGTTTTTCTGGGAATGAGCAGTTCTTC. Translation gives CASSFGFSGNEQFF. Combining the CDR3 with reference TRBV28 and TRBJ2-1 gives the whole variable domain DVKVTQSSRYLVKRTGEKVFLECVQDMDHENMFWYRQDPGLGLRLIYFSYDVKMKEKGDIPEGYSVSREKKERFSLILESASTNQTSMYLCASSFGFSGNEQFFGPGTRLTVL.

This clonotype was picked up many times. The V and J genes are TRBV20-1 and TRBJ2-3; D is possibly TRBD1 or TRBD2 (5 bases each). Germline assignment: CDR1 DFQATT and CDR2 SNEGSKA (reference sequence). V was trimmed by 6 bases and J by 2 bases, leaving 18 bases between them. The CDR3 is 15 residues long. In DNA form, the CDR3 reads TGCAGTGCCGGCGTTCCGGGACCCTTCACAGATACGCAGTATTTT. Its translation: CSAGVPGPFTDTQYF.

This clonotype was counted at least ten times. The chain uses TRBV12-3 or TRBV12-4 and TRBJ1-5; no firm D call. V lost 3 bases and J lost 2, with 11 bases in between. This CDR3 contains 15 residues. The CDR3 coding sequence is TGTGCCAGCAGTTTCCGGGCCGGCGGCAATCAGCCCCAGCATTTT. This translates into CASSFRAGGNQPQHF.

The chain recombines TRBV5-1 with TRBJ2-5; D is unresolved. Looked up from germline, CDR1 is SGHRS and CDR2 is YFSETQ. Trimming cost V 4 bases and J 0 bases, with 4 bases left between them. CDR3 length equals 12 residues. Here the CDR3 DNA reads TGCGCCAGCAGCCCAAACCAAGAGACCCAGTACTTC. Protein: CASSPNQETQYF.

This chain uses TRBV7-2 with TRBJ2-3; D might be TRBD2 (6 bases). V was cut by 5 bases and J by 4 bases, with 25 bases left in between. The germline V gene has CDR1 SGHTA and CDR2 FQGNSA. The CDR3 has 18 amino acids. The CDR3 protein is CASSPGLWETGWADTQYF. The DNA of the CDR3 is TGTGCCAGCAGCCCGGGACTGTGGGAGACGGGATGGGCAGATACGCAGTATTTT.

This clonotype was recorded a few times. This chain links TRBV19 with TRBJ1-4; D is possibly TRBD1 (6 bases). The CDR3 totals 15 residues. V lost 5 bases and J 4 bases, leaving 14 bases between the germline ends. Per germline, CDR1 LNHDA and CDR2 SQIVND (reference sequence). As DNA, the CDR3 is TGTGCCAGTAGTTTCCAGACAGGAGATAATGAAAAACTGTTTTTT. It codes for CASSFQTGDNEKLFF.

The rearrangement joins TRBV5-4 to TRBJ2-2; the D gene is possibly TRBD2 (5 bases). V lost 5 bases to trimming and J lost 8 bases, with 10 bases between them. There are 12 residues in the CDR3. Germline loops: CDR1 SGHNT, CDR2 YYREEE (reference sequence). DNA for the CDR3: TGTGCCAGCAGGTTCCGGGATGGGGAGCTGTTTTTT. It codes for CASRFRDGELFF.

The sample holds many counts of this clonotype. The V and J genes are TRBV10-3 and TRBJ1-2; 7 nucleotides agree with TRBD1. The CDR3 runs 13 residues. In germline, CDR1 is ENHRY, CDR2 SYGVKD. V was pared by 6 bases and J by 2 bases, with 3 bases of the junction left unmatched. CDR3 coding DNA: TGTGCCATCAGACAGGGACAGAACTATGGCTACACCTTC. As protein: CAIRQGQNYGYTF.

This clonotype was detected many times. This chain joins TRBV28 and TRBJ2-3, with 12 bases that match TRBD2. V lost 5 bases to trimming and J lost 5 bases; unmatched junction nucleotides: 5. The CDR3 spans 15 residues. Germline lookup yields CDR1 MDHEN and CDR2 SYDVKM. The CDR3 protein is CASSRTSGRIDTQYF. The CDR3 DNA is TGTGCCAGCAGTCGTACTAGCGGGAGGATAGATACGCAGTATTTT.

This clonotype came up many times. V gene TRBV9 combines with J gene TRBJ2-3; possibly TRBD2 for D (6 bases). The CDR3 is 16 residues long. V was pared by 3 bases and J by 1 base, with 15 bases between. Germline V gene sequence: CDR1 SGDLS, CDR2 YYNGEE. DNA of the CDR3: TGTGCCAGCAGCGGGAATCGGGCTAGCGGCACAGATACGCAGTATTTT. The encoded protein is CASSGNRASGTDTQYF.

The rearrangement links TRBV4-2 to TRBJ2-5, with 8 nucleotides matching TRBD1. This CDR3 has 13 residues. V lost 5 bases, J lost 4 bases, and 3 bases stayed unmatched. Germline-derived CDR1 and CDR2 are LGHNA and YNFKEQ. In nucleotides, the CDR3 is TGTGCCAGCAGCTCCGACAGGGGAGAGACCCAGTACTTC. Translating gives CASSSDRGETQYF.

There are a few counts of this clonotype. The chain links TRBV7-9 to TRBJ1-2; the D is unclear. This CDR3 is built from 14 residues. Germline V gene lookup returns CDR1 SEHNR and CDR2 FQNEAQ (reference sequence). V lost 3 bases and J lost 0, with 8 bases in between. The CDR3 DNA follows: TGTGCCAGCAGCTTGTTTGCTTCTAACTATGGCTACACCTTC. This encodes CASSLFASNYGYTF.

The chain joins TRBV10-3 to TRBJ2-1, with D possibly TRBD2 on 6 matching bases. Germline CDR1 ENHRY, CDR2 SYGVKD. This CDR3 comprises 18 residues. The germline V and J ends were trimmed by 0 bases and 1 base, with 16 bases remaining between them. The CDR3 DNA sequence: TGTGCCATCAGTGAGTCCTCTACGGGAGCGAGGTCCTACAATGAGCAGTTCTTC. This translates into CAISESSTGARSYNEQFF.

This clonotype appeared a few times. The chain uses TRBV6-1 and TRBJ1-5, with D possibly TRBD1 on 5 matching bases. Trimming removed 8 bases at V and 2 bases at J, with 10 bases between. The CDR3 runs to 13 residues. Per the germline V gene, CDR1 is MNHNS and CDR2 is SASEGT. The CDR3 DNA sequence: TGTGCCAGCTACGGGGACGGCAATCAGCCCCAGCATTTT. Its protein product is CASYGDGNQPQHF.